A single sample is the source of the 30 T cell receptor beta chains below, sequenced in a study of T cells in Graves' hyperthyroidism and ophthalmopathy. Using RNA transcripts as the source, TCR beta CDR3 regions were amplified. When the TCR CDR3 underwent first-round RT-PCR, the HTBI primer set was used. In TCRdb, the multiplex PCR reads were re-called with MiXCR into one record per CDR3 protein. This table holds 650,000 to 850,000 distinct CDR3 sequences, around 19% found once. The sequenced sample consisted of blood. All receptors come from a woman aged 50 to 60 with Graves' hyperthyroidism that later progressed to Graves' ophthalmopathy.

J is TRBJ1-1 and V is TRBV7-9; D is unresolved. V was shortened by 2 bases and J by 6 bases, with 22 bases between the two germline ends. The CDR3 loop spans 17 amino acids. Per germline, CDR1 SEHNR and CDR2 FQNEAQ (reference sequence). CDR3 nucleotides: TGTGCCAGCAGCTTATTTGGAGGCAGAAAGGGATTCGCTGAAGCTTTCTTT. Its protein is CASSLFGGRKGFAEAFF.

Many counts were recorded for this clonotype. The chain employs TRBV2 and TRBJ2-3; D remains unclear. Germline CDR1 SNHLY, CDR2 FYNNEI. The CDR3 is 14 amino acids. V gave up 8 bases and J gave up 0 bases, with 12 bases separating them. CDR3 DNA sequence: TGTGCCAGCCTATACCTGGACAGCACAGATACGCAGTATTTT. Encoded protein: CASLYLDSTDTQYF.

CDR3 coding DNA: TGTGCCAGCAGCCAAGGGACAGGGGGCGCATCTGGGGCCAACGTCCTGACTTTC. Its translation: CASSQGTGGASGANVLTF. The rearrangement joins TRBV3-1 to TRBJ2-6; TRBD1 agrees at 11 bases. The CDR3 loop spans 18 amino acids. Germline loops: CDR1 LGHDT, CDR2 YNNKEL (reference sequence). V lost 1 base, J lost 1 base, and 3 bases stayed unmatched.

This clonotype occurred many times. The chain carries TRBV12-3 or TRBV12-4 and TRBJ2-3, with 10 positions matching TRBD1. With V trimmed by 8 bases and J by 4 bases, 15 bases remained unmatched. The CDR3 spans 17 residues. CDR3: CASEVGPGQGTADTQYF. For the CDR3, the DNA is TGTGCCAGCGAAGTGGGACCGGGACAGGGGACGGCAGATACGCAGTATTTT.

The rearrangement joins TRBV6-1 to TRBJ2-3; the D is unclear. CDR1 MNHNS and CDR2 SASEGT come from the germline V gene. This CDR3 is 14 amino acids long. The V end lost 8 bases, the J end lost 0 bases, and 12 bases lay between the germline ends. In nucleotides, the CDR3 is TGTGCCAGCCGGGCTCGGCCCAGCACAGATACGCAGTATTTT. This gives the protein CASRARPSTDTQYF.

The chain combines TRBV19 with TRBJ1-2; 7 positions agree with TRBD1. V lost 8 bases and J lost 5; bases outside the gene matches: 14. The CDR3 contains 15 residues. Per germline, CDR1 LNHDA and CDR2 SQIVND (reference sequence). The CDR3 DNA sequence: TGTGCCAGTGAAGAGGGGAGGGGGCCGTCTTATGGCTACACCTTC. Protein product: CASEEGRGPSYGYTF.

Only a few counts were recorded for this clonotype. J is TRBJ2-1 and V is TRBV27; weak D call: TRBD2 (6 bases). CDR3 length equals 15 residues. Trimming took off 5 bases at V and 0 bases at J, with 11 bases between the two ends. Germline V CDR1 and CDR2: MNHEY, SMNVEV (reference sequence). CDR3 sequence reads: CASSQRVLSYNEQFF. The DNA for the CDR3 is TGTGCCAGCAGTCAGCGGGTTCTCTCCTACAATGAGCAGTTCTTC.

This clonotype was observed a handful of times. This sequence joins TRBV12-3 or TRBV12-4 and TRBJ1-3; D gene unclear. The CDR3 is 13 amino acids. V lost 8 bases and J lost 0, with 8 bases in between. For the CDR3, the DNA is TGTGCCAGCCAGACGGACTCTGGAAACACCATATATTTT. Protein product: CASQTDSGNTIYF.

The V gene is TRBV19, the J gene TRBJ2-7, with a possible D match to TRBD1 (5 bases). The CDR3 spans 17 residues. CDR1 is LNHDA and CDR2 is SQIVND in the germline V gene (reference sequence). The V gene lost 6 bases and the J gene lost 2 bases, with 23 bases spanning the gap. The CDR3 is CASSLSSGNRPTYEQYF. CDR3 in DNA: TGTGCCAGTAGCCTTTCTTCAGGGAATCGGCCTACCTACGAGCAGTACTTC.

The J gene is TRBJ2-7, the V gene TRBV7-8; D could derive from TRBD1 or TRBD2 (5 bases each). Trimming took off 4 bases at V and 4 bases at J, with 20 bases between the two ends. The CDR3 runs to 16 residues. Germline lookup yields CDR1 SGHVS and CDR2 FQNEAQ. Here the CDR3 DNA reads TGTGCCAGCAGCTCCAGTCCCCGGGACCCCGCTTACGAGCAGTACTTC. It encodes CASSSSPRDPAYEQYF.

J is TRBJ2-5 and V is TRBV19; 7 nucleotides agree with TRBD2. Germline CDR1 LNHDA, CDR2 SQIVND (reference sequence). The length of the CDR3 is 16 residues. Trimming cost V 6 bases and J 2 bases; bases outside gene matches: 12. The CDR3 DNA reads TGTGCCAGTAGCACAAGCACTAGCGCCGGGCAAGAGACCCAGTACTTC. Translating it yields CASSTSTSAGQETQYF. The full variable domain, completed using reference TRBV19 and TRBJ2-5, is DGGITQSPKYLFRKEGQNVTLSCEQNLNHDAMYWYRQDPGQGLRLIYYSQIVNDFQKGDIAEGYSVSREKKESFPLTVTSAQKNPTAFYLCASSTSTSAGQETQYFGPGTRLLVL.

V usage is TRBV19 and J usage is TRBJ2-7; TRBD2 matches at 7 bases. Germline loops: CDR1 LNHDA, CDR2 SQIVND (reference sequence). The CDR3 is 14 residues long. The junction had 9 bases not matched to a gene; V was cut back by 9 bases and J by 1 base. The chain's CDR3 is CASREVWGSYEQYF. The CDR3 nucleotides are TGTGCCAGCCGGGAGGTGTGGGGTTCCTACGAGCAGTACTTC.

This clonotype appeared many times. The V and J genes are TRBV11-3 and TRBJ2-5; 9 bases are a match to TRBD1. The CDR3 extends over 15 amino acids. Germline CDR1 SGHNT, CDR2 YENEEA. The ends lost 5 bases at V and 5 bases at J; junction bases unmatched: 9. The CDR3 sequence: CASSHRRGTGETQYF. CDR3 nucleotide sequence: TGTGCCAGCAGCCATAGGCGTGGGACAGGGGAGACCCAGTACTTC.

The table lists this clonotype with many counts. The rearrangement links TRBV7-3 to TRBJ2-7, with D tentatively TRBD2 (6 bases). Trimming shortened V by 3 bases and J by 7 bases, and 19 bases separated the two germline ends. Looked up from germline, CDR1 is SGHTA and CDR2 is FQGTGA. This CDR3 contains 15 residues. The CDR3 DNA follows: TGTGCCAGCAGCTTGACAGTTGGGGGGTTGGAAGAGCAGTACTTC. Protein product: CASSLTVGGLEEQYF.

This clonotype was detected only a few times. The rearrangement joins TRBV6-1 to TRBJ1-3; 11 nucleotides agree with TRBD1. The V gene end was trimmed by 5 bases and the J gene end by 4 bases; junction bases not matched to a gene: 10. Germline CDR1 reads MNHNS; CDR2 reads SASEGT. The CDR3 covers 17 residues. The CDR3 coding sequence is TGTGCCAGCAGTTTCACCGGACAGGGGGCTAGGGGAAACACCATATATTTT. Amino acid sequence: CASSFTGQGARGNTIYF.

This clonotype was recorded many times. The rearrangement links TRBV2 to TRBJ1-5; D might be TRBD1 (5 bases). The CDR3 has 13 amino acids. The V and J ends lost 6 bases and 4 bases respectively, with 10 bases between them. Germline V gives CDR1 SNHLY, CDR2 FYNNEI. CDR3 loop: CASRAGANQPQHF. Written as DNA, the CDR3 is TGTGCCAGCAGGGCCGGGGCTAATCAGCCCCAGCATTTT.

This clonotype has a handful of counts. The rearrangement joins TRBV5-1 to TRBJ1-2; TRBD1 matches at 8 bases. The CDR3 contains 17 residues. The V gene end was trimmed by 1 base and the J gene end by 6 bases; junction bases not matched to a gene: 14. Germline CDR1 reads SGHRS; CDR2 reads YFSETQ. The CDR3 nucleotides read TGCGCCAGCAGCTTGAGTGTAACCGGACAGGGTATCGATGGCTACACCTTC. Its protein product is CASSLSVTGQGIDGYTF.

The rearrangement uses TRBV18 and TRBJ2-7; D gene unclear. Germline V gene sequence: CDR1 KGHSH, CDR2 LQKENI. The CDR3 runs 12 residues. Between the trimmed V and J ends, which lost 2 bases and 5 bases, there was a span of 7 bases. The CDR3 loop is CASSPTSNEQYF. For the CDR3, the DNA is TGTGCCAGCTCACCAACGTCCAACGAGCAGTACTTC.

This clonotype was counted many times. The chain joins TRBV27 to TRBJ1-2; 7 nucleotides match TRBD1. J gave up 4 bases and V 4 bases, and 3 bases lay outside the gene matches. The CDR3 extends over 13 amino acids. Germline V lookup: CDR1 MNHEY, CDR2 SMNVEV (reference sequence). DNA of the CDR3: TGTGCCAGCAGTTGGGACAGCGGCTATGGCTACACCTTC. Translating it yields CASSWDSGYGYTF.

V is TRBV7-6 and J is TRBJ1-4; 7 bases fit TRBD1. The V gene end was trimmed by 0 bases and the J gene end by 7 bases; junction bases not matched to a gene: 5. Germline assignment: CDR1 SGHVS and CDR2 FNYEAQ. This CDR3 is built from 15 residues. The DNA for the CDR3 is TGTGCCAGCAGCTTAGCGGGGGGACAGTTTGAAAAACTGTTTTTT. Translating gives CASSLAGGQFEKLFF. Complete variable domain (other parts from reference TRBV7-6 and TRBJ1-4): GAGVSQSPRYKVTKRGQDVALRCDPISGHVSLYWYRQALGQGPEFLTYFNYEAQQDKSGLPNDRFSAERPEGSISTLTIQRTEQRDSAMYRCASSLAGGQFEKLFFGSGTQLSVL.

This clonotype was observed at least ten times. The DNA for the CDR3 is TGTGCCAGCTCACCTAACTTCCAAGAGACCCAGTACTTC. Protein: CASSPNFQETQYF. The chain recombines TRBV18 with TRBJ2-5; D call uncertain. The germline V and J ends were trimmed by 3 bases and 1 base, with 6 bases remaining between them. Per the germline V gene, CDR1 is KGHSH and CDR2 is LQKENI. The length of the CDR3 is 13 residues.

The table lists this clonotype with many counts. CDR3 sequence (DNA): TGTGCCAGCAGCGGATCCGGGACAGAATATGAAAAACTGTTTTTT. Protein: CASSGSGTEYEKLFF. V is TRBV6-1 and J is TRBJ1-4; 7 bases are shared with TRBD1. The CDR3 contains 15 residues. Looked up from germline, CDR1 is MNHNS and CDR2 is SASEGT. Trimming removed 6 bases from V and 6 bases from J; junction bases left unmatched: 10.

In the case of this clonotype: With a much larger clone just one base away, this may be a read error. The V call is TRBV12-3 or TRBV12-4, the J call TRBJ2-7; TRBD1 matches at 8 bases. CDR3 length: 15 amino acids. CDR3 protein: CASSPGTGRPYEQHF. CDR3 bases: TGTGCCAGCAGCCCCGGGACAGGCCGTCCCTACGAGCAGCACTTC.

This clonotype was seen at least ten times. The J gene is TRBJ2-3, the V gene TRBV7-6; TRBD2 matches at 9 bases. The CDR3 covers 16 residues. With V trimmed by 5 bases and J by 3 bases, 9 bases remained unmatched. Germline CDR1 reads SGHVS; CDR2 reads FNYEAQ. CDR3 region: CASSLYSSGATDTQYF. In DNA, the CDR3 is TGTGCCAGCAGCCTCTACTCTAGCGGGGCGACAGATACGCAGTATTTT.

This clonotype was counted many times. The rearrangement links TRBV3-1 to TRBJ1-2, with D unclear. Per the germline V gene, CDR1 is LGHDT and CDR2 is YNNKEL (reference sequence). The V end lost 4 bases, the J end lost 3 bases, and 12 bases lay between the germline ends. The CDR3 loop spans 14 amino acids. CDR3 region: CASSRLEGYYGYTF. The CDR3 bases are TGTGCCAGCAGCCGCCTCGAGGGCTACTATGGCTACACCTTC.

About this clonotype itself: At one of its ends the junction is not consistent with the germline gene, which may arise from a read error. The CDR3 reads CSAEGAGANVLTF. CDR3 in DNA: TGCAGCGCTGAAGGGGCTGGGGCCAACGTCCTGACTTTC. This rearrangement joins TRBV29-1 to TRBJ2-6; tentatively, D is TRBD1 (5 bases). The CDR3 is made up of 13 amino acids. Germline loops: CDR1 SQVTM, CDR2 ANQGSEA.

This clonotype was observed a few times. The chain combines TRBV30 with TRBJ2-4, with D uncertain. CDR3 length: 14 amino acids. Germline V lookup: CDR1 GTSNPN, CDR2 SVGIG (reference sequence). With 0 bases removed from V and 0 bases from J, the gap between germline ends came to 6 bases. CDR3 in amino acids: CAWSVLLAKNIQYF. The CDR3 DNA reads as TGTGCCTGGAGTGTACTTCTAGCCAAAAACATTCAGTACTTC.

This clonotype appeared many times. The gene calls are TRBV28 and TRBJ1-2; tentative D call: TRBD1 (5 bases). The CDR3 has 16 amino acids. Germline lookup yields CDR1 MDHEN and CDR2 SYDVKM. V lost 7 bases and J lost 4, with 22 bases in between. The DNA of the CDR3 is TGTGCCAGCATACGGAGAGGGGTGTATCTTAGCTATGGCTACACCTTC. Protein product: CASIRRGVYLSYGYTF.

The rearrangement links TRBV6-1 to TRBJ2-5; D is tentatively TRBD1 or TRBD2 (6 bases each). V was cut by 7 bases and J by 5 bases, with 14 bases left in between. Germline V gene sequence: CDR1 MNHNS, CDR2 SASEGT. This CDR3 contains 13 residues. In nucleotides, the CDR3 is TGTGCCAGCACCAATAGGGGGGCGGAGACCCAGTACTTC. This translates into CASTNRGAETQYF.

The chain employs TRBV7-9 and TRBJ2-1; D is unclear. The CDR3 totals 14 residues. V lost 0 bases and J 5 bases, leaving 8 bases between the germline ends. Germline CDR1 SEHNR, CDR2 FQNEAQ (reference sequence). CDR3 sequence (DNA): TGTGCCAGCAGCTTAGCGCAACTTAACAATGAGCAGTTCTTC. Protein sequence: CASSLAQLNNEQFF.